A selection of T cell receptor beta chains follows, all from one sample in a study of blood T cell repertoires in COVID-19. Assay: immunoSEQ multiplex PCR; the TCRdb copy retains only in-frame clones and omits some. The repertoire holds hundreds of thousands of clones, with about 87% as singletons. Material: PBMCs or T cells enriched from blood (not recorded which). Every receptor here comes from a man aged 35 to 55 in a cohort exposed to, infected with or recovered from COVID-19 (not recorded which). CDR3s include the opening cysteine and the closing phenylalanine or tryptophan. A D gene is named only where the DNA matches it firmly. Clone sizes are given selectively: once, few, many, or a class where the clone is expanded.

abundance: NA
j_gene: TRBJ2-1
d_gene: TRBD2
v_gene: TRBV5-4
CDR3nt: TGTGCCAGCAGCTTGGGCCAGCGGGAGGAAAATGAGCAGTTCTTC
CDR3aa: CASSLGQREENEQFF

abundance: NA
j_gene: TRBJ2-5
d_gene: TRBD2
v_gene: TRBV10-3
CDR3nt: TGTGCCATCAGTGATGTGACTAGCGGAGAGGTAGAGACCCAGTACTTC
CDR3aa: CAISDVTSGEVETQYF

abundance: NA
j_gene: TRBJ2-3
d_gene: TRBD2
v_gene: TRBV7-2
CDR3nt: TGTGCCAGCAGCTTACAGGGACTAGCGGGTACAGATACGCAGTATTTT
CDR3aa: CASSLQGLAGTDTQYF

abundance: NA
j_gene: TRBJ2-1
d_gene: TRBD2
v_gene: TRBV23-1
CDR3nt: TGCGCCAGCAGTCACGACCCGGGACTAGCGGACAATGAGCAGTTCTTC
CDR3aa: CASSHDPGLADNEQFF

abundance: many
j_gene: TRBJ2-2
d_gene: NA
v_gene: TRBV6-5
CDR3nt: TGTGCCAGTCTTGGCAGGGGATTCCCCACCGGGGAGCTGTTTTTT
CDR3aa: CASLGRGFPTGELFF

abundance: NA
j_gene: TRBJ2-7
d_gene: NA
v_gene: TRBV18
CDR3nt: TGTGCCAGCTCACCTGGACAGTACGAGCAGTACTTC
CDR3aa: CASSPGQYEQYF

abundance: NA
j_gene: TRBJ1-1
d_gene: NA
v_gene: TRBV5-1
CDR3nt: TGCGCCAGCAGCTTGGACAGGGTAGCAGCTTTCTTT
CDR3aa: CASSLDRVAAFF

abundance: once
j_gene: TRBJ1-2
d_gene: TRBD1
v_gene: TRBV18
CDR3nt: TGTGCCAGCTCACCATCAGACAGGGGTGACTATGGCTACACCTTC
CDR3aa: CASSPSDRGDYGYTF

abundance: NA
j_gene: TRBJ2-7
d_gene: NA
v_gene: TRBV3-1/TRBV3-2
CDR3nt: TGTGCCAGCAGCCAAGAATCAACAGGTCAAGGGTACGAGCAGTACTTC
CDR3aa: CASSQESTGQGYEQYF

abundance: few
j_gene: TRBJ1-1
d_gene: TRBD1
v_gene: TRBV6-5
CDR3nt: TGTGCCAGCAGTCCCGCAGGGGGCCTATACACTGAAGCTTTCTTT
CDR3aa: CASSPAGGLYTEAFF

abundance: NA
j_gene: TRBJ2-1
d_gene: TRBD2
v_gene: TRBV27
CDR3nt: TGTGCCAGCAGCTACGGACTAGCGGGAGTCCGGGACTACAATGAGCAGTTCTTC
CDR3aa: CASSYGLAGVRDYNEQFF

abundance: NA
j_gene: TRBJ2-7
d_gene: TRBD1
v_gene: TRBV27
CDR3nt: TGTGCCAGCAGGAGGTCCGACAGGGGGACCTACGAGCAGTACTTC
CDR3aa: CASRRSDRGTYEQYF

abundance: NA
j_gene: TRBJ2-3
d_gene: NA
v_gene: TRBV23-1
CDR3nt: TGCGCCAGCAGTCAATACTGCCGGGGCACAGATACGCAGTATTTT
CDR3aa: CASSQYCRGTDTQYF

abundance: once
j_gene: TRBJ1-6
d_gene: TRBD1
v_gene: TRBV18
CDR3nt: TGTGCCAGCTCACCAGACAGGGGCAATTCACCCCTCCACTTT
CDR3aa: CASSPDRGNSPLHF

abundance: NA
j_gene: TRBJ2-4
d_gene: TRBD2
v_gene: TRBV2
CDR3nt: TGTGCCAGCAGCGAGGAGACTAGCGGGAGCCACATTCAGTACTTC
CDR3aa: CASSEETSGSHIQYF

abundance: NA
j_gene: TRBJ1-1
d_gene: NA
v_gene: TRBV11-2
CDR3nt: TGTGCCAGCAGCTTGGGCCAAAACAGGGCCATGAACACTGAAGCTTTCTTT
CDR3aa: CASSLGQNRAMNTEAFF

abundance: NA
j_gene: TRBJ2-5
d_gene: NA
v_gene: TRBV6-5
CDR3nt: TGTGCCAGCAGTTATCGGGTCGGGGAGACCCAGTACTTC
CDR3aa: CASSYRVGETQYF

abundance: NA
j_gene: TRBJ2-1
d_gene: NA
v_gene: TRBV11-2
CDR3nt: TGTGCCAGCACTCCGGGACACCTGTCCTACAATGAGCAGTTCTTC
CDR3aa: CASTPGHLSYNEQFF

abundance: NA
j_gene: TRBJ2-3
d_gene: TRBD2
v_gene: TRBV20-1
CDR3nt: TGCAGTGCTAGTCGGCAGGCGGGGGCAGATACGCAGTATTTT
CDR3aa: CSASRQAGADTQYF

abundance: once
j_gene: TRBJ1-5
d_gene: NA
v_gene: TRBV19
CDR3nt: TGTGCCACCCGCGCGGGCGCGAATAGCAATCAGCCCCAGCATTTT
CDR3aa: CATRAGANSNQPQHF

abundance: NA
j_gene: TRBJ2-1
d_gene: TRBD2
v_gene: TRBV18
CDR3nt: TGTGCCAGCTCACCGGGAGGGAGTCCCTACAATGAGCAGTTCTTC
CDR3aa: CASSPGGSPYNEQFF

abundance: NA
j_gene: TRBJ2-7
d_gene: TRBD1
v_gene: TRBV6-5
CDR3nt: TGTGCCAGCGAGAAGGTCCAGGGGGCGTTGAACGAGCAGTACTTC
CDR3aa: CASEKVQGALNEQYF

abundance: NA
j_gene: TRBJ2-1
d_gene: TRBD1
v_gene: TRBV19
CDR3nt: TGTGCCAGTAGTCTGGGGACAGCGGATTACAATGAGCAGTTCTTC
CDR3aa: CASSLGTADYNEQFF

abundance: NA
j_gene: TRBJ1-2
d_gene: TRBD1
v_gene: TRBV11-2
CDR3nt: TGTGCCAGCACTGAACAGGGGTCCTATGGCTACACCTTC
CDR3aa: CASTEQGSYGYTF

abundance: NA
j_gene: TRBJ1-1
d_gene: NA
v_gene: TRBV11-2
CDR3nt: TGTGCCAGCAGCTTAGGGGTGCGGGAGAGAAACACTGAAGCTTTCTTT
CDR3aa: CASSLGVRERNTEAFF

abundance: NA
j_gene: TRBJ1-1
d_gene: TRBD1
v_gene: TRBV29-1
CDR3nt: TGCAGCGTTGAAAGGGGGCGAGGATACACTGAAGCTTTCTTT
CDR3aa: CSVERGRGYTEAFF

abundance: NA
j_gene: TRBJ1-6
d_gene: NA
v_gene: TRBV14
CDR3nt: TGTGCCAGCAGCCAAGCCCCCGGGGGGATTTCACCCCTCCACTTT
CDR3aa: CASSQAPGGISPLHF